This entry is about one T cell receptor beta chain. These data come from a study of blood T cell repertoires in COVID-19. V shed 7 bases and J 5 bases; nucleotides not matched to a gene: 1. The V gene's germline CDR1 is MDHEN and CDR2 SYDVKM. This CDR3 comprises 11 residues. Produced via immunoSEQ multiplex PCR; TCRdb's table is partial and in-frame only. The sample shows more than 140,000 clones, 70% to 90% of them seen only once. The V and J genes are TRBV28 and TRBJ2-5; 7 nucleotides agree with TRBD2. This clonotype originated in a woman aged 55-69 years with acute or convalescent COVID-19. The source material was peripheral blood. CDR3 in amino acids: CASTGRETQYF. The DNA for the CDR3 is TGTGCCAGCACCGGGAGGGAGACCCAGTACTTC.